One and the same sample provided the 21 T cell receptor beta chains below, sequenced in a study of control samples from healthy donors and cancer patients. Method: immunoSEQ multiplex PCR; TCRdb's copy keeps in-frame clones and lacks some. The sample carries 120,000 to 150,000 clones, approximately 94% recorded once. The specimen sequenced was blood. The source is a man aged 35 to 55 in good health.

V is TRBV5-1 and J is TRBJ1-5; D gene uncertain. V dropped 7 bases and J dropped 5 bases, with 13 bases sitting between them. The length of the CDR3 is 13 residues. Per germline, CDR1 SGHRS and CDR2 YFSETQ. The CDR3 protein is CASRLDPDQPQHF. The CDR3 DNA is TGCGCCAGCCGTTTAGACCCCGATCAGCCCCAGCATTTT.

In nucleotides, the CDR3 is TGTGCCAGCAGCGAACTGAACACTGAAGCTTTCTTT. Protein: CASSELNTEAFF. The chain combines TRBV9 with TRBJ1-1; D not resolved. Per the germline V gene, CDR1 is SGDLS and CDR2 is YYNGEE. CDR3 length equals 12 residues. With 3 bases removed from V and 0 bases from J, the gap between germline ends came to 3 bases.

The chain combines TRBV24-1 with TRBJ2-1, with TRBD1 identical over 8 bases. The CDR3 runs to 16 residues. J was trimmed by 1 base and V by 1 base; bases with no gene match: 2. Germline CDR1 is KGHDR and CDR2 is SFDVKD. The CDR3 spells CATSDFRGRSYNEQFF. The CDR3 coding sequence is TGTGCCACCAGTGATTTCAGGGGGCGATCCTACAATGAGCAGTTCTTC.

V and J are TRBV27 and TRBJ2-5; D is possibly TRBD2 (6 bases). CDR3 length: 13 amino acids. Germline CDR1 is MNHEY and CDR2 is SMNVEV (reference sequence). V lost 4 bases and J lost 2, with 8 bases in between. CDR3 DNA sequence: TGTGCCAGCAGTTCCGGGGGACAAGAGACCCAGTACTTC. This sequence encodes CASSSGGQETQYF.

This sequence joins TRBV5-4 and TRBJ2-1; D is unclear. CDR3 length: 15 amino acids. Germline loops: CDR1 SGHNT, CDR2 YYREEE (reference sequence). V lost 1 base, J lost 3 bases, and 11 bases lay in between. The CDR3 region has the DNA TGTGCCAGCAGCTTGAGTAGCCCAAGCTACAATGAGCAGTTCTTC. It encodes CASSLSSPSYNEQFF. Complete variable domain (other parts from reference TRBV5-4 and TRBJ2-1): ETGVTQSPTHLIKTRGQQVTLRCSSQSGHNTVSWYQQALGQGPQFIFQYYREEENGRGNFPPRFSGLQFPNYSSELNVNALELDDSALYLCASSLSSPSYNEQFFGPGTRLTVL.

This chain links TRBV4-3 with TRBJ1-3; D not resolved. The germline V and J ends were trimmed by 1 base and 3 bases, with 7 bases remaining between them. Germline lookup yields CDR1 LGHNA and CDR2 YSLEER. The CDR3 sequence is 14 residues long. This CDR3 reads CASSQAPNGNTIYF. In DNA, the CDR3 is TGCGCCAGCAGCCAAGCTCCAAATGGAAACACCATATATTTT.

This chain connects TRBV19 to TRBJ2-7, with D maybe TRBD2 (6 bases). Trimming pared 6 bases from V and 6 bases from J, leaving 18 bases between. Germline CDR1 is LNHDA and CDR2 is SQIVND (reference sequence). This CDR3 is 14 amino acids long. The CDR3 spells CASSTRGNPGEQYF. The CDR3, as DNA: TGTGCCAGTAGCACCCGCGGGAACCCCGGCGAGCAGTACTTC.

The chain is built from TRBV2 and TRBJ2-7; tentative D call: TRBD2 (6 bases). This CDR3 is 13 amino acids long. Germline V gives CDR1 SNHLY, CDR2 FYNNEI. Deletions cut 7 bases from V and 3 bases from J, with 13 bases between. The chain's CDR3 is CASNDGTGYEQYF. The CDR3, as DNA: TGTGCCAGCAATGACGGGACTGGCTACGAGCAGTACTTC.

The chain combines TRBV5-1 with TRBJ2-2, with D hard to call. Trimming pared 0 bases from V and 3 bases from J, leaving 9 bases between. This CDR3 region has 15 residues. The germline gives CDR1 SGHRS, CDR2 YFSETQ. CDR3 DNA sequence: TGCGCCAGCAGCTTGGACCTCGAGCACACCGGGGAGCTGTTTTTT. Translating gives CASSLDLEHTGELFF.

The genes are TRBV7-9 and TRBJ2-7; possibly TRBD1 or TRBD2 for D (5 bases each). Trimming took off 4 bases at V and 6 bases at J, with 19 bases between the two ends. Germline V CDR1 and CDR2: SEHNR, FQNEAQ (reference sequence). The CDR3 runs to 15 residues. CDR3 sequence: CASSSQGNGRGEQYF. CDR3 coding DNA: TGTGCCAGCAGCTCTCAGGGAAACGGTCGGGGCGAGCAGTACTTC.

A single count supports this clone. V usage is TRBV10-3 and J usage is TRBJ1-1; D is possibly TRBD1 (5 bases). The V end was cut by 10 bases, the J end by 1 base, with 13 bases between. The CDR3 runs to 13 residues. Germline V CDR1 and CDR2: ENHRY, SYGVKD. The CDR3: CANSRDQNTEAFF. CDR3 sequence (DNA): TGTGCCAACTCACGGGACCAGAACACTGAAGCTTTCTTT.

The chain recombines TRBV7-9 with TRBJ1-2, with D unclear. V was cut by 5 bases and J by 1 base, with 17 bases left in between. The CDR3 sequence is 16 residues long. In germline, CDR1 is SEHNR, CDR2 FQNEAQ (reference sequence). The CDR3 bases are TGTGCCAGCAGCCCAGCAAGCGGACTCAGTAACTATGGCTACACCTTC. This sequence encodes CASSPASGLSNYGYTF.

The CDR3 region is CASSALAGGAVETQYF. CDR3 DNA sequence: TGTGCCAGCAGCGCCCTAGCCGGGGGGGCCGTAGAGACCCAGTACTTC. V and J are TRBV9 and TRBJ2-5, with 8 bases aligning to TRBD2. CDR1 and CDR2 (germline): SGDLS, YYNGEE. With 3 bases clipped from V and 4 bases from J, the junction kept 11 bases outside the gene matches. The CDR3 loop spans 16 amino acids.

CDR3 loop: CSVEGYYNEQFF. The DNA of the CDR3 is TGCAGCGTTGAGGGGTACTACAATGAGCAGTTCTTC. The J gene is TRBJ2-1, the V gene TRBV29-1, with unresolved D. Germline CDR1 is SQVTM and CDR2 is ANQGSEA. This CDR3 has 12 amino acids. V was clipped by 3 bases and J by 3 bases, with 6 bases between them.

The V gene is TRBV12-2, the J gene TRBJ1-1; the D call TRBD1 from the table was never checked on the DNA. TRBV12-2 is given as a pseudogene. The CDR3 spans 19 residues. CDR3 coding DNA: TGTGCAAGTCGCTTCCCTGAGGACAGGATCGATCGGTTTATTCTAAGAGCTTTCTTT. Translated: CASRFPEDRIDRFILRAFF.

The chain joins TRBV11-2 to TRBJ1-1, with D possibly TRBD1 on 6 matching bases. This CDR3 has 14 amino acids. The V and J ends lost 1 base and 1 base respectively, with 7 bases between them. Germline CDR1 reads SGHAT; CDR2 reads FQNNGV. CDR3 protein: CASSLGDKNTEAFF. The CDR3, as DNA: TGTGCCAGCAGCTTAGGGGACAAGAACACTGAAGCTTTCTTT. Looking up the rest from reference TRBV11-2 and TRBJ1-1 gives the full variable domain: EAGVAQSPRYKIIEKRQSVAFWCNPISGHATLYWYQQILGQGPKLLIQFQNNGVVDDSQLPKDRFSAERLKGVDSTLKIQPAKLEDSAVYLCASSLGDKNTEAFFGQGTRLTVV.

This chain connects TRBV10-1 to TRBJ2-2; 10 bases fit TRBD2. The CDR3 consists of 16 residues. Germline V lookup: CDR1 WNHNN, CDR2 SYGVQD (reference sequence). The trim removed 1 base at V and 6 bases at J, leaving 5 bases unmatched. The CDR3 spells CASSELLAGAPGELFF. The CDR3 DNA follows: TGCGCCAGCAGTGAGTTGCTAGCGGGAGCCCCCGGGGAGCTGTTTTTT.

The J gene is TRBJ2-1, the V gene TRBV20-1, with D perhaps TRBD2 (6 bases). This CDR3 region has 14 residues. The V end lost 3 bases, the J end lost 4 bases, and 13 bases lay between the germline ends. Germline V gives CDR1 DFQATT, CDR2 SNEGSKA (reference sequence). The CDR3 is CSASARESYNEQFF. The CDR3 DNA sequence: TGCAGTGCTAGTGCGCGGGAAAGTTACAATGAGCAGTTCTTC.

The chain employs TRBV9 and TRBJ2-5; possibly TRBD1 or TRBD2 for D (5 bases each). There are 12 residues in the CDR3. Germline assignment: CDR1 SGDLS and CDR2 YYNGEE. The V end lost 4 bases, the J end lost 4 bases, and 8 bases lay between the germline ends. The CDR3 loop reads CASSRGGETQYF. The CDR3 DNA sequence: TGTGCCAGCAGCCGTGGGGGAGAGACCCAGTACTTC.

V and J are TRBV2 and TRBJ2-7; D is undetermined. V gave up 7 bases and J gave up 1 base, with 11 bases separating them. There are 13 residues in the CDR3. Germline CDR1 reads SNHLY; CDR2 reads FYNNEI. DNA of the CDR3: TGTGCCAGCACCCCAACAGTTTCCTACGAGCAGTACTTC. Translation gives CASTPTVSYEQYF.

This chain joins TRBV7-9 and TRBJ2-2; 10 nucleotides match TRBD1. The CDR3 totals 17 residues. Germline lookup yields CDR1 SEHNR and CDR2 FQNEAQ (reference sequence). With V trimmed by 5 bases and J by 5 bases, 11 bases remained unmatched. This CDR3 reads CASSPPFRDRGTGELFF. The CDR3 nucleotides read TGTGCCAGCAGCCCGCCGTTCCGGGACAGGGGAACCGGGGAGCTGTTTTTT.